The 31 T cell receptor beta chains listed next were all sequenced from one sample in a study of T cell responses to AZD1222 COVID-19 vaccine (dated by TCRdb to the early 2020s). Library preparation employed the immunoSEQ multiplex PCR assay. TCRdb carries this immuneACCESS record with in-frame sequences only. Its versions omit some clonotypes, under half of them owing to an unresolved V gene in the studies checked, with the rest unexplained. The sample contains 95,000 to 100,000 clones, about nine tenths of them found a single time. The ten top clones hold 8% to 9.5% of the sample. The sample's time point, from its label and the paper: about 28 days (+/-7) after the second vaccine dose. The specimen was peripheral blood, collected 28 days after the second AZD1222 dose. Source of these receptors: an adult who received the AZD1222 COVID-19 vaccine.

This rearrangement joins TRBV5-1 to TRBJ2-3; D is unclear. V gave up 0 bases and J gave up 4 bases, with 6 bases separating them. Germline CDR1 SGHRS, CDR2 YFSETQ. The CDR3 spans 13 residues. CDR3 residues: CASSLGRADTQYF. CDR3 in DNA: TGCGCCAGCAGCTTGGGTCGGGCAGATACGCAGTATTTT.

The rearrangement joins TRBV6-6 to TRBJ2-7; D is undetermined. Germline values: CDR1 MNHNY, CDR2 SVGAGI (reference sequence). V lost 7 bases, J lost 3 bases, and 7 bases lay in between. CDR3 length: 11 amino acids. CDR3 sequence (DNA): TGTGCCAGCAATAGTGGCTACGAGCAGTACTTC. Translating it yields CASNSGYEQYF.

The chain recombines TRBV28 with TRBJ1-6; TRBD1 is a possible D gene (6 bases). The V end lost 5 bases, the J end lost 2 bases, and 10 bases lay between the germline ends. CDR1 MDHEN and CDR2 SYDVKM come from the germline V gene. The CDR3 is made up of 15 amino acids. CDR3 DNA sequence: TGTGCCAGCAGTATACGACAGGCCTATAATTCACCCCTCCACTTT. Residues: CASSIRQAYNSPLHF.

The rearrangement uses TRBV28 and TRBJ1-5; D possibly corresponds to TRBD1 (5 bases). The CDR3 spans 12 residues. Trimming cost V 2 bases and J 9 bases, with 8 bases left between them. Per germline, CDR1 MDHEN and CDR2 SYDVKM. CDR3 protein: CASSLGTGPQHF. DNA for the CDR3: TGTGCCAGCAGTTTAGGAACAGGGCCCCAGCATTTT.

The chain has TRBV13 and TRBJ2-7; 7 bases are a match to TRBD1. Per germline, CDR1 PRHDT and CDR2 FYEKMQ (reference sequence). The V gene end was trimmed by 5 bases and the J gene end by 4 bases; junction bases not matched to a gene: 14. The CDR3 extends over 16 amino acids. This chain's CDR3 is CASSLGTGVPSYEQYF. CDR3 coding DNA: TGTGCCAGCAGCCTCGGCACAGGGGTTCCCTCTTACGAGCAGTACTTC.

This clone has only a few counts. CDR3: CSVEKSSGRGDTQYF. The CDR3 DNA is TGCAGCGTTGAAAAGTCTAGCGGGAGAGGAGATACGCAGTATTTT. The rearrangement uses TRBV29-1 and TRBJ2-3, with 10 positions matching TRBD2. J was trimmed by 5 bases and V by 2 bases; bases with no gene match: 7. The CDR3 loop spans 15 amino acids. Germline loops: CDR1 SQVTM, CDR2 ANQGSEA.

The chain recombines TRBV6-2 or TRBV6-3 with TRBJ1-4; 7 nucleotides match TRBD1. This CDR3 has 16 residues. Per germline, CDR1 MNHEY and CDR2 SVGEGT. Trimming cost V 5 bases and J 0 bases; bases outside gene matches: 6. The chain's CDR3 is CASSLGTAPTNEKLFF. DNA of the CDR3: TGTGCCAGCAGTCTGGGGACAGCCCCAACTAATGAAAAACTGTTTTTT.

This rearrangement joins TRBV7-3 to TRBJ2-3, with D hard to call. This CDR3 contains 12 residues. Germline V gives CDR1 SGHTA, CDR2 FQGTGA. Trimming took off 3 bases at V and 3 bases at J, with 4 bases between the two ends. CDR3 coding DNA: TGTGCCAGCAGCTTTGATACAGATACGCAGTATTTT. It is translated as CASSFDTDTQYF.

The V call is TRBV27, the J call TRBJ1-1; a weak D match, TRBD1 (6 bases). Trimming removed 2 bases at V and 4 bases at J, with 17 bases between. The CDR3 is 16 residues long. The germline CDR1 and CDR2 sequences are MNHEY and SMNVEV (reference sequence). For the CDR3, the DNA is TGTGCCAGCAGTTTAGGAGCGTTCAGGGGCAGCACTGAAGCTTTCTTT. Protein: CASSLGAFRGSTEAFF.

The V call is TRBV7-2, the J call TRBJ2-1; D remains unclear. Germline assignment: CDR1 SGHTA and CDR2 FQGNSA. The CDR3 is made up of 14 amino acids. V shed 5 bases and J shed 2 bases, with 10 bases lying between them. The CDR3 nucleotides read TGTGCCAGCAGCCCGACTGCAGCCTACAATGAGCAGTTCTTC. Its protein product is CASSPTAAYNEQFF.

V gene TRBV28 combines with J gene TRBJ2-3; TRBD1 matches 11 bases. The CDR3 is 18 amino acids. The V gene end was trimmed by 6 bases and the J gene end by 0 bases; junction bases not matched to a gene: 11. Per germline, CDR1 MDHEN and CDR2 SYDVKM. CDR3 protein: CASRTGTGGIASTDTQYF. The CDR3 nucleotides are TGTGCCAGCAGGACCGGGACAGGGGGAATAGCTAGCACAGATACGCAGTATTTT. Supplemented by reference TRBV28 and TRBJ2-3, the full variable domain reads DVKVTQSSRYLVKRTGEKVFLECVQDMDHENMFWYRQDPGLGLRLIYFSYDVKMKEKGDIPEGYSVSREKKERFSLILESASTNQTSMYLCASRTGTGGIASTDTQYFGPGTRLTVL.

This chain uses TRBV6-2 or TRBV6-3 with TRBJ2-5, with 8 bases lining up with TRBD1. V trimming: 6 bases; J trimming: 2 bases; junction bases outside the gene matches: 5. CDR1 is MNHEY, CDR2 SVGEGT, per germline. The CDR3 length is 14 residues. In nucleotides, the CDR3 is TGTGCCAGCAGCTGGACAGGGACGCAAGAGACCCAGTACTTC. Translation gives CASSWTGTQETQYF.

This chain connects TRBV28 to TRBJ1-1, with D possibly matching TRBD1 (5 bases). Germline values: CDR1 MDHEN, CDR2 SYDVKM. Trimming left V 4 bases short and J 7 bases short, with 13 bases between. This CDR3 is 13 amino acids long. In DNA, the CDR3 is TGTGCCAGCAGTTCGACAGCGAAGGATGAAGCTTTCTTT. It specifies CASSSTAKDEAFF.

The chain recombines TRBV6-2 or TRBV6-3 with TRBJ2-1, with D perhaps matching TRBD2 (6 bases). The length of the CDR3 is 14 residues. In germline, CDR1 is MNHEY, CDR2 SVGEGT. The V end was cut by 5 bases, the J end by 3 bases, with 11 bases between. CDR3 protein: CASSPGRDYNEQFF. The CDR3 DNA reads TGTGCCAGCAGTCCCGGGCGGGACTACAATGAGCAGTTCTTC.

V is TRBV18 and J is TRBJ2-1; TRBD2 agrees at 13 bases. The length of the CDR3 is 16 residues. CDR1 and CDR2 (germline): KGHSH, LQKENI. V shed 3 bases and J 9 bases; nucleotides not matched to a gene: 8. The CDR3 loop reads CASSPTTSGRIGEQFF. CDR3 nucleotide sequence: TGTGCCAGCTCACCGACGACTAGCGGGAGGATTGGTGAGCAGTTCTTC.

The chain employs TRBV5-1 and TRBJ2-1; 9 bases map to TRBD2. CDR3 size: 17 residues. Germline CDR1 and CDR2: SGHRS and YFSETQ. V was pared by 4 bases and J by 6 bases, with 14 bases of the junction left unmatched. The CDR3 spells CASSKKIGTSWGNEQFF. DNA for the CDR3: TGCGCCAGCAGCAAAAAAATAGGGACTAGCTGGGGCAATGAGCAGTTCTTC.

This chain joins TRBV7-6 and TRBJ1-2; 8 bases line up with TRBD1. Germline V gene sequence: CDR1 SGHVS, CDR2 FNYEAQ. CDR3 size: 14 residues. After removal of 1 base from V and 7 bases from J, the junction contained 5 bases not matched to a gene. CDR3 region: CASSLGTGRSGYTF. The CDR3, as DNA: TGTGCCAGCAGCTTAGGGACAGGGAGATCTGGCTACACCTTC.

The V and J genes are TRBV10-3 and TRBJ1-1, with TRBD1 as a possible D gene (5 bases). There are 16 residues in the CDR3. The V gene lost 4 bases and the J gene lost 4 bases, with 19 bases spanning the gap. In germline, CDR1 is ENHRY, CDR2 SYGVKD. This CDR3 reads CAISVPGAFGPTEAFF. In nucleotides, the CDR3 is TGTGCCATCAGTGTGCCCGGGGCCTTTGGTCCCACTGAAGCTTTCTTT.

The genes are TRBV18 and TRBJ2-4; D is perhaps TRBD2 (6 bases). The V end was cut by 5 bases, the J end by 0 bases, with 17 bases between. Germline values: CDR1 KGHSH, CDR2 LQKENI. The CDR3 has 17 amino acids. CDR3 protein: CASSASGLILAKNIQYF. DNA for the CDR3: TGTGCCAGCTCAGCTTCGGGACTCATCTTAGCCAAAAACATTCAGTACTTC.

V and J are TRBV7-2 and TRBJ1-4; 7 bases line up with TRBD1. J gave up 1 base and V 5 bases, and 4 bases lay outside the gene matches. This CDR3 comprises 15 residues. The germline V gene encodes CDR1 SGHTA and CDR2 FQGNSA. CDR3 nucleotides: TGTGCCAGCAGCCCCCGGACAGGAACTAATGAAAAACTGTTTTTT. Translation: CASSPRTGTNEKLFF.

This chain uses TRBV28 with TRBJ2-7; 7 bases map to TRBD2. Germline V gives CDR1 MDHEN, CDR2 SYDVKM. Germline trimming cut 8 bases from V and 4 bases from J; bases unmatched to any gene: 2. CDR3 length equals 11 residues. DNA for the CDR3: TGTGCCAGCCGGGGAGGGTACGAGCAGTACTTC. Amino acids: CASRGGYEQYF.

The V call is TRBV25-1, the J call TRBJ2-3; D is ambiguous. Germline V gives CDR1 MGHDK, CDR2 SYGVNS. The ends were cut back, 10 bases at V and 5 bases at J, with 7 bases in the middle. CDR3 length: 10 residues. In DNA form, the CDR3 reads TGTGCCACCGAGAGAGATACGCAGTATTTT. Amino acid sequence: CATERDTQYF.

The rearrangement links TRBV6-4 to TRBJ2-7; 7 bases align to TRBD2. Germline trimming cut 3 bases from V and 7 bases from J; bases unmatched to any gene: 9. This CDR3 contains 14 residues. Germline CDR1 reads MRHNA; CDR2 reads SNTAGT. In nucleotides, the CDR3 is TGTGCCAGCAGTGAGGGGGGACTACTGGTTGAGCAGTACTTC. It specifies CASSEGGLLVEQYF.

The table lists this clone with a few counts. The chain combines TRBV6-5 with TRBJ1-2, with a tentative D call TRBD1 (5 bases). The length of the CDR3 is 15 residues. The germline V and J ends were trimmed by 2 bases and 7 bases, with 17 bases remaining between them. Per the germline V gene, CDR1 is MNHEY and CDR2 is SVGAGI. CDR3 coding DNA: TGTGCCAGCAGTTACGAGGTTCCGGGGGTTACTGGCTACACCTTC. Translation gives CASSYEVPGVTGYTF.

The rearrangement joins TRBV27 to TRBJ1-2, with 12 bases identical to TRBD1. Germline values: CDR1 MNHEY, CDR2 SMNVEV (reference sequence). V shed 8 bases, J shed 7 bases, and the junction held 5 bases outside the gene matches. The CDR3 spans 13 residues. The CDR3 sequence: CASGTGGFSGYTF. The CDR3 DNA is TGTGCCAGCGGGACAGGGGGCTTTAGTGGCTACACCTTC.

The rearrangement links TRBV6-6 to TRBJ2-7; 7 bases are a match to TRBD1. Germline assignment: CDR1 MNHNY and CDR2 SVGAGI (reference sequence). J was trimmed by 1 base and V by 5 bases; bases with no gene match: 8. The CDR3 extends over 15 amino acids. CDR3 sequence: CASSHKDRLSYEQYF. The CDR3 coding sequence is TGTGCCAGCAGTCACAAGGACAGGTTATCCTACGAGCAGTACTTC.

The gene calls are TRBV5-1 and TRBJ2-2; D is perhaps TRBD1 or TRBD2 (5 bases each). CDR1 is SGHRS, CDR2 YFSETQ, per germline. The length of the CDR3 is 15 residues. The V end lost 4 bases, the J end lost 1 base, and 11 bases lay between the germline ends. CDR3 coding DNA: TGCGCCAGCAGCCGCGGGCAGGGGAACACCGGGGAGCTGTTTTTT. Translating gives CASSRGQGNTGELFF.

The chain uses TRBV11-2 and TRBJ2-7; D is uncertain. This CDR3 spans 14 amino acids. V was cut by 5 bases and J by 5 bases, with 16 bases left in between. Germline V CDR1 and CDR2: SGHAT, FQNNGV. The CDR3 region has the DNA TGTGCCAGCAGCCCACACCAGCCCAGCGACGAGCAGTACTTC. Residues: CASSPHQPSDEQYF. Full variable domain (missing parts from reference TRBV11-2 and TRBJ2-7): EAGVAQSPRYKIIEKRQSVAFWCNPISGHATLYWYQQILGQGPKLLIQFQNNGVVDDSQLPKDRFSAERLKGVDSTLKIQPAKLEDSAVYLCASSPHQPSDEQYFGPGTRLTVT.

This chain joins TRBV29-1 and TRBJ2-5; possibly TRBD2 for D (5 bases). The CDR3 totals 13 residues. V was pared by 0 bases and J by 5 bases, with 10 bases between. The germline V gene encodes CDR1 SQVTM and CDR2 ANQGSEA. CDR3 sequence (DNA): TGCAGCGTTGAAGAACTCCGGAGGGAGACCCAGTACTTC. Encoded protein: CSVEELRRETQYF.

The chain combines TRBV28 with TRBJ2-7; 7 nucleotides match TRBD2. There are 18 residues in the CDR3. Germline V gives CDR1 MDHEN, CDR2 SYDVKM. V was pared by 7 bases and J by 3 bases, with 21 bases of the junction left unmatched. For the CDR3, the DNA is TGTGCCAGCATCGCGACCGCCGGGACTACCATCGACCACTACGAGCAGTACTTC. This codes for CASIATAGTTIDHYEQYF.

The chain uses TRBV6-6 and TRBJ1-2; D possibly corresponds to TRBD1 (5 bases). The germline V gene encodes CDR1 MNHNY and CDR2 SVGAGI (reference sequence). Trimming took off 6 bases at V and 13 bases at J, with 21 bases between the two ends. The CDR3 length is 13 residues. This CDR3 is CASSTDVAGVATF. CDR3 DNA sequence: TGTGCCAGCAGCACAGACGTGGCGGGGGTTGCCACCTTC.